Ten or more counts support the clone carrying this TCR beta chain. Its antigen is still unknown. These data originate in a study of CD8+CD57+ T cells in acquired aplastic anemia. All patients picked for sequencing had shown, by flow cytometry, an expansion of CD8+CD57+ cells. There were no patients without severe acquired aplastic anemia. Sampling of blood occurred while the patients had still received no therapy. Investigators profiled TCR beta VDJ and CDR3 from genomic DNA template. MiXCR, applied by TCRdb to the reads, yields one record per CDR3 protein. The sample has hundreds of thousands of distinct CDR3 sequences, about a third seen once. General observations from the study: Between patients and controls, approximately 29 CD8+ CDR3 sequences were found in common.

This TCR derives from a human donor with aplastic anemia. Sample: sorted CD4+, CD8+, or CD8+CD57+ T cells (not recorded which) from PBMCs.

DNA of the CDR3: TGTGCCAGCAGCTTTGGGGGCCGGGAAGATACGCAGTATTTT. Its translation: CASSFGGREDTQYF. This chain uses TRBV7-2 with TRBJ2-3; possibly TRBD1 for D (6 bases). Trimming stripped 3 bases from V and 5 bases from J, with 12 bases between. This CDR3 spans 14 amino acids. The germline V gene encodes CDR1 SGHTA and CDR2 FQGNSA.